This T cell receptor beta chain was obtained from a study of blood T cells in healthy people across ages. Overall study results and limits: Without sorted subsets, naive and antigen-experienced compartments could not be conclusively compared. More naive CD4+ cells and higher diversity were found in long-lived than in aged donors.

The authors extracted at least 5 micrograms of total RNA per sample. Primers used in a second PCR of about 6 to 11 cycles were a sample-barcoded 5' primer and a J-beta primer mix. Each cDNA molecule received a tag from a template-switch adaptor that had 12 random nucleotides. TCRdb passed the 5' RACE reads through MiXCR, listing each CDR3 protein once. The sample shows 1.5 million to 2 million distinct CDR3 sequences, roughly 27% of them seen only once. The CDR3 totals 15 residues. After removal of 3 bases from V and 7 bases from J, the junction contained 8 bases not matched to a gene. Germline V gene sequence: CDR1 SGHTA, CDR2 FQGNSA. About this clonotype itself: What it binds is unknown.

The chain couples TRBV7-2 to TRBJ2-7; 11 nucleotides line up with TRBD2. The sequencing sample was made of blood. The clonotype originates from a woman aged 30 to 39 in good health. This chain's CDR3 is CASSFLAGGYNEQYF. The DNA of the CDR3 is TGTGCCAGCAGCTTCCTAGCGGGGGGTTACAATGAGCAGTACTTC.